The T cell receptor beta chain under discussion was sequenced for a study of response to subunit inactivated influenza vaccine (dated 2018 in TCRdb). Broadly, across the study: To follow how T cells responded to a trivalent subunit inactivated influenza vaccine, the researchers relied on deep quantitative profiling of the T cell receptor repertoire.

The receptor library was made with RT-PCR. For sequencing, an Illumina HiSeq 2500 was employed. The public reads were reanalyzed by TCRdb: fastp trimming at Q25, MiXCR alignment, in-frame beta chains only. Identical CDR3 proteins give one entry, which carries the most common genes and DNA. The table for this sample lists around 530,000 distinct CDR3 sequences; roughly 10% of them were counted only once. 9.5% to 13% of the sample lies in the top ten. V loses 9 bases, J loses 1 base, and the germline ends lie 15 bases apart. In the germline V gene (reference sequence), CDR1 corresponds to LNHNV and CDR2 to YYDKDF. Its CDR3 holds 14 amino acids, cysteine through phenylalanine. Of all the DNA, just the CDR3 is kept, 42 bases in frame from base 1. Summary of the overall study and its limitations: According to the authors, only a limited number of new T cells may be recruited by each seasonal influenza vaccination.

This clonotype was found many times. There is no known antigen for this receptor. One base away there is no much larger clone; base qualities are not given. This receptor was taken from a man in his fifties or sixties who received an inactivated influenza vaccine. Donor details come from another sample of the same person, matched by shared clones. Rearrangement joined TRBV15 to TRBJ1-1, with TRBD1 perhaps the D gene, on 5 matching bases. Sequencing was performed on PBMCs from blood, taken on the day of vaccination. The CDR3 region has the sequence CATGVRRWNTEAFF. The DNA reads as follows: TGTGCCACGGGGGTTCGACGTTGGAACACTGAAGCTTTCTTT.